This T cell receptor (beta chain) derives from a study of identical twins. Using its own MiXCR run on the 5' RACE reads, TCRdb lists one record per CDR3 protein. The sample shows roughly 500,000 distinct CDR3 sequences, roughly 21% of them seen only once. Germline V CDR1 and CDR2: ENHRY, SYGVKD. V lost 0 bases and J lost 6; bases outside the gene matches: 8. The CDR3 extends over 16 amino acids. The count of this clonotype is one. A further study also used this sample, focusing on T cells expressing NK-cell markers.

This receptor was taken from a woman aged 18-29 years in good health. This chain links TRBV10-3 with TRBJ1-1, with 9 bases that match TRBD1. The sample was CD4+ T cells sorted from blood. CDR3 DNA sequence: TGTGCCATCAGTGAGTCTCAATTCCGACAGGGGGCTGAAGCTTTCTTT. It specifies CAISESQFRQGAEAFF.